Presented here are 17 T cell receptor beta chains from one specimen sequenced in a study of blood T cell repertoires in COVID-19. The data were produced by immunoSEQ multiplex PCR, yet TCRdb's version contains in-frame clones alone and is incomplete. The sample lists roughly 310,000 clones, approximately 90% seen once, with around 9.5% in the top ten. The sequencing input was PBMCs or T cells enriched from blood (not recorded which). The source is a woman in her 40s who had recovered from COVID-19.

This sequence joins TRBV11-3 and TRBJ2-1; D ambiguous. V was clipped by 0 bases and J by 10 bases, with 10 bases between them. This CDR3 region has 13 residues. The germline V gene has CDR1 SGHNT and CDR2 YENEEA. CDR3 bases: TGTGCCAGCAGCTTAGATATGGCGGCCGAGCAGTTCTTC. Encoded protein: CASSLDMAAEQFF.

The chain joins TRBV5-1 to TRBJ2-4; 12 positions agree with TRBD2. CDR3 length: 16 residues. Per germline, CDR1 SGHRS and CDR2 YFSETQ. V was pared by 4 bases and J by 1 base, with 3 bases of the junction left unmatched. The CDR3 coding sequence is TGCGCCAGCAGCCCGGGACTAGCGGGTGCCAAAAACATTCAGTACTTC. Encoded protein: CASSPGLAGAKNIQYF.

The chain employs TRBV4-2 and TRBJ2-1; no clear D. The CDR3 loop spans 16 amino acids. The germline V gene encodes CDR1 LGHNA and CDR2 YNFKEQ. V lost 0 bases to trimming and J lost 2 bases, with 11 bases between them. CDR3 region: CASSQDPRLPYNEQFF. The CDR3 DNA reads as TGTGCCAGCAGCCAAGATCCGAGGCTGCCCTACAATGAGCAGTTCTTC.

V and J are TRBV4-1 and TRBJ2-2; D might be TRBD2 (5 bases). V lost 3 bases and J lost 6, with 14 bases in between. CDR3 length equals 15 residues. Germline lookup yields CDR1 MGHRA and CDR2 YSYEKL. CDR3 loop: CASSQNGVQSGELFF. The CDR3 DNA is TGCGCCAGCAGCCAGAACGGGGTCCAGTCCGGGGAGCTGTTTTTT.

This chain joins TRBV15 and TRBJ2-5, with TRBD2 matching 12 bases. CDR1 and CDR2 (germline): LNHNV, YYDKDF (reference sequence). Germline trimming cut 5 bases from V and 2 bases from J; bases unmatched to any gene: 3. CDR3 length: 15 residues. The CDR3 bases are TGTGCCACCAGCGATACTAGCGGGAGGCAAGAGACCCAGTACTTC. This translates into CATSDTSGRQETQYF.

This chain links TRBV11-2 with TRBJ1-1; 8 nucleotides line up with TRBD1. CDR3 size: 16 residues. Germline V gives CDR1 SGHAT, CDR2 FQNNGV. J gave up 2 bases and V 1 base, and 6 bases lay outside the gene matches. The CDR3 DNA reads as TGTGCCAGCAGCTTAGCCCGGACAGGGTTTAACACTGAAGCTTTCTTT. This gives the protein CASSLARTGFNTEAFF.

The chain recombines TRBV18 with TRBJ1-6; TRBD1 matches at 10 bases. The J segment lost 9 bases and the V segment lost 2 bases, leaving 1 base of the junction unmatched. Germline CDR1 reads KGHSH; CDR2 reads LQKENI. This CDR3 is 14 amino acids long. In DNA, the CDR3 is TGTGCCAGCTCACCAGACAGGGGGCCTTCACCCCTCCACTTT. It translates to CASSPDRGPSPLHF.

J is TRBJ2-7 and V is TRBV19, with D possibly being TRBD2 (5 bases). Between the trimmed V and J ends, which lost 6 bases and 5 bases, there was a span of 17 bases. CDR3 length: 14 residues. CDR1 is LNHDA and CDR2 is SQIVND in the germline V gene (reference sequence). The CDR3 spells CASRTPTRRHEQYF. In DNA, the CDR3 is TGTGCCAGTAGGACCCCAACTAGGCGCCACGAGCAGTACTTC.

The chain joins TRBV5-1 to TRBJ2-7, with TRBD2 matching 7 bases. The CDR3 is 18 amino acids. The germline V gene has CDR1 SGHRS and CDR2 YFSETQ. V trimming: 0 bases; J trimming: 1 base; junction bases outside the gene matches: 13. The CDR3 loop is CASSLAGFVEAGSYEQYF. The DNA of the CDR3 is TGCGCCAGCAGCTTGGCCGGGTTTGTAGAAGCGGGGTCCTACGAGCAGTACTTC.

The chain couples TRBV6-4 to TRBJ2-1, with 10 bases aligning to TRBD1. With V trimmed by 6 bases and J by 10 bases, 6 bases remained unmatched. The V gene's germline CDR1 is MRHNA and CDR2 SNTAGT. The CDR3 totals 13 residues. The CDR3 spells CASSRDRGREQFF. The CDR3 nucleotides are TGTGCCAGCAGCCGGGACAGGGGCAGAGAGCAGTTCTTC.

The rearrangement links TRBV7-2 to TRBJ1-2; D is undetermined. Germline lookup yields CDR1 SGHTA and CDR2 FQGNSA. Trimming stripped 5 bases from V and 6 bases from J, with 10 bases between. The CDR3 sequence is 12 residues long. The CDR3 DNA sequence: TGTGCCAGCAGCCCCCCGGGGAATGGCTACACCTTC. This encodes CASSPPGNGYTF.

The genes are TRBV7-2 and TRBJ2-7, with TRBD2 matching 7 bases. Germline V gives CDR1 SGHTA, CDR2 FQGNSA. The length of the CDR3 is 15 residues. V shed 3 bases, J shed 2 bases, and the junction held 7 bases outside the gene matches. The CDR3, as DNA: TGTGCCAGCAGCTTGTTCGGAGGACTAGCCTACGAGCAGTACTTC. Protein sequence: CASSLFGGLAYEQYF.

This clone was picked up a small number of times. This chain joins TRBV10-2 and TRBJ1-2; tentatively, D is TRBD1 (5 bases). The CDR3 consists of 11 residues. Germline CDR1 is WSHSY and CDR2 is SAAADI. Trimming pared 5 bases from V and 6 bases from J, leaving 7 bases between. As DNA, the CDR3 is TGCGCCAGCAGTCAGGGTGATGGCTACACCTTC. It yields the protein CASSQGDGYTF.

This clone was observed a handful of times. This chain uses TRBV5-1 with TRBJ2-1; D uncertain. The CDR3 is 12 residues long. CDR1 and CDR2 (germline): SGHRS, YFSETQ. V was pared by 1 base and J by 8 bases, with 7 bases between. CDR3: CASSLSVDEQFF. The CDR3 nucleotides are TGCGCCAGCAGCTTGTCTGTCGATGAGCAGTTCTTC.

The chain carries TRBV10-1 and TRBJ2-1, with 10 bases that match TRBD1. CDR3 length: 14 residues. Germline lookup yields CDR1 WNHNN and CDR2 SYGVQD (reference sequence). The V gene end was trimmed by 5 bases and the J gene end by 5 bases; junction bases not matched to a gene: 3. CDR3 coding DNA: TGCGCCAGCAGTCCCGGGACAGGGGACAATGAGCAGTTCTTC. Protein sequence: CASSPGTGDNEQFF.

The V gene is TRBV19, the J gene TRBJ1-1; D is undetermined. Germline V gene data show CDR1 as LNHDA and CDR2 as SQIVND (reference sequence). This CDR3 is built from 13 residues. V was cut by 2 bases and J by 1 base, with 5 bases left in between. CDR3 protein: CASSIQKNTEAFF. Written as DNA, the CDR3 is TGTGCCAGTAGTATACAGAAGAACACTGAAGCTTTCTTT.

This clone was seen once. The V call is TRBV10-3, the J call TRBJ2-1; TRBD1 matches 11 bases. V lost 2 bases to trimming and J lost 3 bases; unmatched junction nucleotides: 3. Germline CDR1 is ENHRY and CDR2 is SYGVKD. The CDR3 covers 16 residues. The CDR3 DNA follows: TGTGCCATCAGTGAGCCGGGGACAGGGGGCTACAATGAGCAGTTCTTC. Translated: CAISEPGTGGYNEQFF.